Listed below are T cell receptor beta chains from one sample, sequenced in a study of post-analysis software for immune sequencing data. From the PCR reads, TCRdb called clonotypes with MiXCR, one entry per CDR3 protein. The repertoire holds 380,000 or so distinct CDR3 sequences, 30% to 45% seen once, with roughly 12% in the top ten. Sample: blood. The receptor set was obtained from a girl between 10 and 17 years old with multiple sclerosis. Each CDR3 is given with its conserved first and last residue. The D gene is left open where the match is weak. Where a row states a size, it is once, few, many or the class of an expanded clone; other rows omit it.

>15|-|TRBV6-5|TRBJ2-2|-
TGTGCCAGCACCCGGGACGCGTGGGGCACCGGGGAGCTGTTTTTT
CASTRDAWGTGELFF
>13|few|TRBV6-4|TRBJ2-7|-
TGTGCCAGCAGTGACCTGCCAGAGGGCGAGCAGTACTTC
CASSDLPEGEQYF
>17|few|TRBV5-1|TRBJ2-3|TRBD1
TGCGCCAGCAGCTTGGAGAAGTGGACAGGGGGGGCAGATACGCAGTATTTT
CASSLEKWTGGADTQYF
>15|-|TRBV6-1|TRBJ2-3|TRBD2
TGTGCCAGCAGCACTAGCGGGGGGGGAGGAGATACGCAGTATTTT
CASSTSGGGGDTQYF
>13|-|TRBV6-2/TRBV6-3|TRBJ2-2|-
TGTGCCAGCAGGGCCACTAGTACCGGGGAGCTGTTTTTT
CASRATSTGELFF
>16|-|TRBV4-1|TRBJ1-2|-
TGCGCCAGCAGCCAAGATGAGGGGTGGACAAGCTATAGCTACACCTTC
CASSQDEGWTSYSYTF
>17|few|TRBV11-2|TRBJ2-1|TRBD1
TGTGCCAGCAGCTTGCCCCTGACAGGGGTCTACGACAATGAGCAGTTCTTC
CASSLPLTGVYDNEQFF
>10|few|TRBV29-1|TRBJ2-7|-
TGCAGCGTTGTGGTCTACGAGCAGTACTTC
CSVVVYEQYF
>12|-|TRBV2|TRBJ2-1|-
TGTGCCAGCAGAGTAGCCGGGACTGAGCAGTTCTTC
CASRVAGTEQFF
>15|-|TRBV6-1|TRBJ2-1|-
TGTGCCAGCAGGGACTCCCCTCAGAGAGTCAATGAGCAGTTCTTC
CASRDSPQRVNEQFF
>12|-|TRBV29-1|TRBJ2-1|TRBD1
TGCAGCGGGGGACAGGATTTCGGTGAGCAGTTCTTC
CSGGQDFGEQFF
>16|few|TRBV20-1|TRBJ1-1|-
TGCAGTGCTAGAGATCTAGCCACCGGGGGGAGTTCGGAGACTTTCTTT
CSARDLATGGSSETFF
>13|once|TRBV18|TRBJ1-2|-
TGTGCCAGCTCACCACAGGGAAGGCATGGCTACACCTTC
CASSPQGRHGYTF